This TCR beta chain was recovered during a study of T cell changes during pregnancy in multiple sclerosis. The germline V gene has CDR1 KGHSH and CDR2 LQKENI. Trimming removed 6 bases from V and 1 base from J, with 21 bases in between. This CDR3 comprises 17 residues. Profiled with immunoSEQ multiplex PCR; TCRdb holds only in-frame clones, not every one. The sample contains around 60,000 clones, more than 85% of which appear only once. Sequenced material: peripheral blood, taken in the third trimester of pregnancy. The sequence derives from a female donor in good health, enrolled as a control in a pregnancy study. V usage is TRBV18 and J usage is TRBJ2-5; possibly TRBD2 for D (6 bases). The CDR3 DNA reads TGTGCCAGCTCCCAACCACCCGGAGGGCCCCTCCAAGAGACCCAGTACTTC. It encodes CASSQPPGGPLQETQYF.